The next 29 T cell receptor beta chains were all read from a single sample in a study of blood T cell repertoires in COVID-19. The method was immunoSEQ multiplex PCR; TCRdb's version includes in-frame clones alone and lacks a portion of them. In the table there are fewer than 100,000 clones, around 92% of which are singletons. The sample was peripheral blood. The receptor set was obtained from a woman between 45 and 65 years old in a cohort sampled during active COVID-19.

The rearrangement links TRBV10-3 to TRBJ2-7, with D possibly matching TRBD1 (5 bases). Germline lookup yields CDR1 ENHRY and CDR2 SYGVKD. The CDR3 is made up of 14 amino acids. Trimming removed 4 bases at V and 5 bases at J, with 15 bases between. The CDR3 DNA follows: TGTGCCATCAGTGCGGGCAGGGCAGTCCACGAGCAGTACTTC. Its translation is CAISAGRAVHEQYF.

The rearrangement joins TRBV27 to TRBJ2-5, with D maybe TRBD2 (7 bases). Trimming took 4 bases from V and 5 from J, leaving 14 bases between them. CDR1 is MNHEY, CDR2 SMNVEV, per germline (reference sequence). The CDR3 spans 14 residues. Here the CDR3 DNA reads TGTGCCAGCAGTTCCCCTGAGGGGGGGGAGACCCAGTACTTC. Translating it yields CASSSPEGGETQYF.

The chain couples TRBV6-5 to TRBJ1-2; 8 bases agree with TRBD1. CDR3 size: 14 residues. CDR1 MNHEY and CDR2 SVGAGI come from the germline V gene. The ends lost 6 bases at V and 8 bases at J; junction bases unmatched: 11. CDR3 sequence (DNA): TGTGCCAGCAGGCCTCAGGGGGCCTCGGGGGGCTACACCTTC. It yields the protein CASRPQGASGGYTF.

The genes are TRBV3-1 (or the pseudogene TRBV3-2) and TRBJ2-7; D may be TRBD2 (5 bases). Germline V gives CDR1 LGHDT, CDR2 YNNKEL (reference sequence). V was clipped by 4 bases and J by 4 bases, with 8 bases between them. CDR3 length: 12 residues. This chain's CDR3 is CASSRSGYEQYF. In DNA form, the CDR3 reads TGTGCCAGCAGCCGATCGGGGTACGAGCAGTACTTC.

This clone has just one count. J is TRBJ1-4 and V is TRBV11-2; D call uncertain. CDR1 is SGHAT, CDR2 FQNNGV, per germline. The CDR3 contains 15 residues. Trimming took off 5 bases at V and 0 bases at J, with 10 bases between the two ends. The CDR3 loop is CASSPSVATNEKLFF. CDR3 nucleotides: TGTGCCAGCAGCCCCTCAGTTGCAACTAATGAAAAACTGTTTTTT.

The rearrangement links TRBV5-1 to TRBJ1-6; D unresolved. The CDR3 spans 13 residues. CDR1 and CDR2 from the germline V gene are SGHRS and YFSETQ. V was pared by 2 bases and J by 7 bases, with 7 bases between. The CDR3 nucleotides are TGCGCCAGCAGCTTTTCGACAAATTCACCCCTCCACTTT. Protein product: CASSFSTNSPLHF.

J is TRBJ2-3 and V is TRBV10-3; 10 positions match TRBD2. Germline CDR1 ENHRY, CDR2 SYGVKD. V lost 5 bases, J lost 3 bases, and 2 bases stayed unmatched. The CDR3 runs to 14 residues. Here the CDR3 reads CAISSGGGTDTQYF. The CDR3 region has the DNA TGTGCCATCAGTAGCGGGGGGGGGACAGATACGCAGTATTTT.

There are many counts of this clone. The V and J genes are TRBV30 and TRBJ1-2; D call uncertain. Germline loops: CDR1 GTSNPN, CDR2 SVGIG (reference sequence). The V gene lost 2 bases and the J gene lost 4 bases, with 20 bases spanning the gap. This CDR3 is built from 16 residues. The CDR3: CAWSSLRSGSRYGYTF. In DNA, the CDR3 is TGTGCCTGGAGTTCACTGCGCTCCGGGAGCCGCTATGGCTACACCTTC.

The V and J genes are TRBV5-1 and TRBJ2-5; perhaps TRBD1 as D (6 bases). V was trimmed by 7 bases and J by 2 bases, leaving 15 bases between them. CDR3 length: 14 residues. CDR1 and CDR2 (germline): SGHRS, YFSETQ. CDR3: CASGTTGSQETQYF. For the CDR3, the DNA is TGCGCCAGCGGCACAACAGGGTCTCAAGAGACCCAGTACTTC.

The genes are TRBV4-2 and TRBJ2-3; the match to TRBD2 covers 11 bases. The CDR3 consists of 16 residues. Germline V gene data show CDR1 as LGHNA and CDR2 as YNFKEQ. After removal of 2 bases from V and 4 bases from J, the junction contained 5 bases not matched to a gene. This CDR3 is CASSQLGLAGADTQYF. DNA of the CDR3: TGTGCCAGCAGCCAATTAGGACTAGCGGGCGCAGATACGCAGTATTTT.

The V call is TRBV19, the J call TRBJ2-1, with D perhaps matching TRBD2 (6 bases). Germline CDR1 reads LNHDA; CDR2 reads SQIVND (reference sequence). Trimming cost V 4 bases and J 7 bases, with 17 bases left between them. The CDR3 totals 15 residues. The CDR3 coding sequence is TGTGCCAGTAGTAATCGGGAGACCCAAATGAATGAGCAGTTCTTC. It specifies CASSNRETQMNEQFF.

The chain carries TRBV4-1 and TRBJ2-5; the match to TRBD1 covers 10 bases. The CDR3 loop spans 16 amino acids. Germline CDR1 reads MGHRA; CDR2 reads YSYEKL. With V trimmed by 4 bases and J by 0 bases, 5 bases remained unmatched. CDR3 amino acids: CASSRQGAVYQETQYF. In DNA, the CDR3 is TGCGCCAGCAGCCGACAGGGGGCAGTGTACCAAGAGACCCAGTACTTC.

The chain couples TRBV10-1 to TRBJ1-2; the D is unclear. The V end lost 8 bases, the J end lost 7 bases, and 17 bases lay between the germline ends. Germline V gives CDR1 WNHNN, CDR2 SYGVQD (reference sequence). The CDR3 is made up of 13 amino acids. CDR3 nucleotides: TGCGCCAGCGTCTCCCGCAGGTTCTCTGGCTACACCTTC. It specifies CASVSRRFSGYTF.

The CDR3 loop is CASSPRGWRAYEQYF. The CDR3 coding sequence is TGTGCCAGTAGCCCCAGGGGGTGGCGGGCCTACGAGCAGTACTTC. The chain carries TRBV19 and TRBJ2-7, with 7 bases that match TRBD1. Germline values: CDR1 LNHDA, CDR2 SQIVND (reference sequence). This CDR3 spans 15 amino acids. Germline trimming cut 6 bases from V and 2 bases from J; bases unmatched to any gene: 10.

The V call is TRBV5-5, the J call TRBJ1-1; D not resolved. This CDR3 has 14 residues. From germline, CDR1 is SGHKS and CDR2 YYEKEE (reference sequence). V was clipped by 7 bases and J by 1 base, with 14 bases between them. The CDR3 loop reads CASPRGAGNTEAFF. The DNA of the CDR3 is TGTGCCAGCCCCCGGGGAGCAGGGAACACTGAAGCTTTCTTT.

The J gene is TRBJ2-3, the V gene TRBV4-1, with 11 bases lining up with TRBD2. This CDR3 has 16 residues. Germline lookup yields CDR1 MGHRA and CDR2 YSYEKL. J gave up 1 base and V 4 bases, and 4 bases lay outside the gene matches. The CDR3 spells CASSPLAGGRTDTQYF. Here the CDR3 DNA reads TGCGCCAGCAGCCCTTTAGCGGGAGGGCGCACAGATACGCAGTATTTT.

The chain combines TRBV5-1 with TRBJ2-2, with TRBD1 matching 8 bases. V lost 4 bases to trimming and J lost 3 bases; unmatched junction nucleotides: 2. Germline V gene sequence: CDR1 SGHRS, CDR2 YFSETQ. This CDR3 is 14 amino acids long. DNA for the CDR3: TGCGCCAGCAGCCGGGGACAGGACACCGGGGAGCTGTTTTTT. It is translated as CASSRGQDTGELFF.

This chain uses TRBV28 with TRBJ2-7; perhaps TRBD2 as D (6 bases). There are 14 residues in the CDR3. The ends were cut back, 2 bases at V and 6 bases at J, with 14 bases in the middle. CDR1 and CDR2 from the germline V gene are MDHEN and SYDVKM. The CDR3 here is CASSLGGLPVEQYF. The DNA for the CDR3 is TGTGCCAGCAGTTTAGGAGGACTACCTGTCGAGCAGTACTTC.

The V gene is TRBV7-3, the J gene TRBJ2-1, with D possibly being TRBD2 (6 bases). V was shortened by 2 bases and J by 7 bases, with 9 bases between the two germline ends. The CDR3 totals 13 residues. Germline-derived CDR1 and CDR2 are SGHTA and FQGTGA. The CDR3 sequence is CASSLGAGNEQFF. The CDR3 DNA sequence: TGTGCCAGCAGCTTAGGAGCGGGTAATGAGCAGTTCTTC.

CDR3 protein: CASSQVQGGYNEQFF. CDR3 in DNA: TGTGCCAGCAGCCAAGTACAGGGGGGTTACAATGAGCAGTTCTTC. The gene calls are TRBV3-1 (or the pseudogene TRBV3-2) and TRBJ2-1; TRBD1 matches at 8 bases. Germline V CDR1 and CDR2: LGHDT, YNNKEL (reference sequence). Unmatched junction bases numbered 3, after V lost 1 base and J lost 4 bases. The CDR3 is made up of 15 amino acids.

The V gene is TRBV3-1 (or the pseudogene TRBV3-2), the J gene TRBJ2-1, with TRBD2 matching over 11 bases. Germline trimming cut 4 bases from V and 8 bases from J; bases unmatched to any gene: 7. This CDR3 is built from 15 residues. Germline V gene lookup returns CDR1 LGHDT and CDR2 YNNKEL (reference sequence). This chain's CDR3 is CASSPRLAGLYEQFF. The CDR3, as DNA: TGTGCCAGCAGCCCACGACTAGCGGGGTTGTATGAGCAGTTCTTC.

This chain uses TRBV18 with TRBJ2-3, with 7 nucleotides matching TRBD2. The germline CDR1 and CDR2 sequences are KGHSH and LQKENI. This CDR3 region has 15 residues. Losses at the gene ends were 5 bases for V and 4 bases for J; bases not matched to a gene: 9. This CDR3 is CASSNPGRESDTQYF. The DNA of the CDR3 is TGTGCCAGCTCAAACCCGGGGCGGGAGTCAGATACGCAGTATTTT.

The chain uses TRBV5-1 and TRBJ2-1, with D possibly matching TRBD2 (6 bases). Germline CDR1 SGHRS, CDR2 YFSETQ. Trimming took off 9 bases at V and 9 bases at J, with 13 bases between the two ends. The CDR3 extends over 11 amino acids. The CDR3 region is CATRLEAEQFF. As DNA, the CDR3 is TGCGCCACCAGACTAGAGGCTGAGCAGTTCTTC.

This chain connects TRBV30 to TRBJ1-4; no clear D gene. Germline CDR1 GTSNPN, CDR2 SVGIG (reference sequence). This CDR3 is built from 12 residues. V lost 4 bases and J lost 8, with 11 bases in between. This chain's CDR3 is CAWTGGGEKLFF. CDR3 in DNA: TGTGCCTGGACAGGAGGAGGGGAAAAACTGTTTTTT.

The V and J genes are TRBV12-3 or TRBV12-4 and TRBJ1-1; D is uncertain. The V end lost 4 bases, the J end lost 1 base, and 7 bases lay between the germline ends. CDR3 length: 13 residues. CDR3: CASSSIGNTEAFF. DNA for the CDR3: TGTGCCAGCAGTTCCATCGGGAACACTGAAGCTTTCTTT.

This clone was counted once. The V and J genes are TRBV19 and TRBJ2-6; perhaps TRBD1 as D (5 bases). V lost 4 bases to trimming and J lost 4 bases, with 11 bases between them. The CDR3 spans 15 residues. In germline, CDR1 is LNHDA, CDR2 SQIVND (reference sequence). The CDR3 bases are TGTGCCAGTAGTAGCGTGGGGCGGGGGGCCAACGTCCTGACTTTC. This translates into CASSSVGRGANVLTF.

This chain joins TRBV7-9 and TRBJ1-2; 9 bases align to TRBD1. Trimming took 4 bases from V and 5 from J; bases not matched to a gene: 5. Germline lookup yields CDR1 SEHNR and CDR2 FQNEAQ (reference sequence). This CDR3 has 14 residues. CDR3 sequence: CASSWGQGGYGYTF. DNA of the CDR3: TGTGCCAGCAGCTGGGGACAGGGCGGTTATGGCTACACCTTC.

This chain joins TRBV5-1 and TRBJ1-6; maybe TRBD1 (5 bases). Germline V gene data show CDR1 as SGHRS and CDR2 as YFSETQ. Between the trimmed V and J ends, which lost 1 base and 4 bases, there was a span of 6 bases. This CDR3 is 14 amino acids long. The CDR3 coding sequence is TGCGCCAGCAGCTTGCAGGGATATAATTCACCCCTCCACTTT. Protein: CASSLQGYNSPLHF.

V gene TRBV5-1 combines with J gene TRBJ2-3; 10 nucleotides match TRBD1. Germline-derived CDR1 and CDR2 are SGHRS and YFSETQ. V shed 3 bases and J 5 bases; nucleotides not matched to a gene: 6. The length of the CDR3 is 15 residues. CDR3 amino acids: CASSSRTGGKDTQYF. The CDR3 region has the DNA TGCGCCAGCAGCTCCCGGACAGGGGGGAAAGATACGCAGTATTTT.